The source of this T cell receptor (beta chain) is a study of cytomegalovirus exposure and HLA in healthy donors. Whole-study context: Unique TCRs numbering about 87 million, obtained from HLA-typed donors, made up an early data release.

The PCR used 60 Vbeta and 13 Jbeta primers. Clones were sequenced by immunoSEQ multiplex PCR, and TCRdb holds only the in-frame ones, with some missing. The table has about 130,000 clones, 84% seen once; the top ten hold roughly 3%. General study findings and limits: The majority of CMV-associated TCR beta chains were reported as apparently HLA-restricted in a later analysis. It was shown in a later analysis that HLA-associated TCR beta chains were more clonally expanded than other, equally common chains.

Trimming pared 3 bases from V and 0 bases from J, leaving 3 bases between. Germline assignment: CDR1 LNHDA and CDR2 SQIVND (reference sequence). This CDR3 has 14 amino acids. Remarks on this clone: The antigen is not known.

The chain uses TRBV19 and TRBJ1-6; D is ambiguous. Input material: PBMCs. This sequence was found in a man aged 50 to 59 in good health and CMV-seronegative. The CDR3 reads CASSIHSYNSPLHF. DNA for the CDR3: TGTGCCAGTAGTATTCACTCCTATAATTCACCCCTCCACTTT.